This section outlines one TCR beta chain sequence together with its context. This clonotype occurred a few times. Its antigen is still unknown. The input lacks base qualities; no much larger clone sits a single base away. TCR cDNA was synthesized by 5'RACE template switching, through which a universal primer site and unique molecular identifiers were introduced. Priming of cDNA synthesis was performed from both the TCR alpha and TCR beta constant segments. Two PCR steps were used to amplify libraries, with sample barcodes and sequencing adapters being added in the second step. Sequencing of libraries was performed on Illumina HiSeq 2500 (2x100 bp) or NovaSeq (2x150 bp). The original methods were these. MIGEC handled demultiplexing of reads and collapsing into UMI consensus sequences, while MiXCR performed V(D)J alignment. Using edgeR on replicate PBMC samples, clonotypes were called vaccine-responding if FDR was below 0.01 and the log2 fold change was above 5 up to day 15. Bulk clonotypes were assigned CD4 or CD8 identity according to which sequenced CD4 or CD8 repertoire held them at higher abundance. In TCRdb, the public reads were trimmed at Q25 with fastp and aligned with MiXCR, with productive beta chains retained. Merged by CDR3 protein, the rows form single entries marked with the most common genes and DNA. TCRdb's processing, not the authors', yielded these V and J calls. This sample comprises tens of thousands of distinct CDR3 sequences, around 7% of them detected only once. 35% to 45% of the sample is in the top ten clones.

The treatment or condition label, as the study defines it: live attenuated yellow fever vaccine strain. A standard Ficoll-Paque protocol was used to isolate PBMCs from peripheral blood. CD4 and CD8 T-cell fractions were isolated with Dynabeads CD4 and CD8 positive selection kits. TriZol was used to extract RNA from bulk PBMCs, from CD4 and CD8 fractions, and from dextramer-positive and dextramer-negative fractions. A distance of 14 bases separates the germline ends of V and J, which lose 8 bases and 1 base respectively. From the cysteine up to the phenylalanine, the CDR3 has a length of 14 residues. Only CDR3 DNA is held: 42 bases, read in frame from base 1. The germline V gene gives CDR1 as MGHRA and CDR2 as YSYEKL. The data stem from a study of T cells after yellow fever vaccination (dated by TCRdb to between 2018 and 2021). Concerning the study at large: The SMART-Seq v4 Ultra Low Input RNA kit was used to prepare libraries from fractions with low cell numbers. To track T-cell clones before and after primary and booster YFV17D yellow fever vaccination, bulk TCR alpha and beta repertoires were sequenced longitudinally. Two healthy male donors, one aged 18 to 29 and one aged 30 to 40 years, were included in the cohort. Bulk PBMC replicates and cell subsets were isolated from blood drawn at multiple timepoints before and after both primary and secondary immunization.

What the study reported, not specific to this receptor: FACS-sorted repertoires could contain abundant contaminating clonotypes from the bulk population, so computational filtering was required. Most clones expanded after primary vaccination were re-detected after the booster (just under 97% of CD4 and 88% of CD8), suggesting broad memory maintenance. The secondary T-cell response was weaker than the primary response but faster, peaking on day 5 instead of day 15. A small share of clonotypes was detected in both CD4 and CD8 compartments, with the overlap likely arising from convergent recombination. Because the study included only two donors, the extent to which the findings can be generalized is limited.

This specimen consisted of CD8+ T cells sorted from PBMCs, obtained around 5 days after the first yellow fever vaccination. This chain joins TRBV4-1 to TRBJ2-5; TRBD2 could be the D gene, as 7 bases match. The source is a young man who received the YFV17D yellow fever vaccine. The CDR3 protein sequence reads: CASGLGGLQETQYF. At the DNA level, the sequence is TGCGCCAGCGGCTTGGGGGGGCTCCAAGAGACCCAGTACTTC.